This TCR beta chain was recorded in a study of blood T cell repertoires in COVID-19. Background on the study: Acute and convalescent COVID-19 samples came from the United States, Italy and Spain. The cDNA or gDNA used as material had been derived from T cells, B-cell-depleted T cells, or PBMCs.

Profiling relied on immunoSEQ multiplex PCR, and the TCRdb table lists in-frame clones only, not all of them. The sample yields roughly 280,000 clones, about 88% seen once. Cohorts were assigned according to the clinical history that participants reported. Two negative PCRs, clearance, or symptom resolution were required of recovered Cohort 3 donors. The CDR3 length is 19 residues. Germline V gene data show CDR1 as SGHTA and CDR2 as FQGNSA. V lost 3 bases and J lost 0; bases outside the gene matches: 10. This sequence was found in a woman aged 50 to 60 who had recovered from COVID-19. The specimen was PBMCs or T cells enriched from blood (not recorded which). V is TRBV7-2 and J is TRBJ2-6; TRBD1 matches at 8 bases. Here the CDR3 reads CASSLMTWTGSSGANVLTF. Here the CDR3 DNA reads TGTGCCAGCAGCTTGATGACCTGGACAGGGAGCTCTGGGGCCAACGTCCTGACTTTC. Full variable domain (outside the CDR3, taken from reference TRBV7-2 and TRBJ2-6): GAGVSQSPSNKVTEKGKDVELRCDPISGHTALYWYRQSLGQGLEFLIYFQGNSAPDKSGLPSDRFSAERTGGSVSTLTIQRTQQEDSAVYLCASSLMTWTGSSGANVLTFGAGSRLTVL.